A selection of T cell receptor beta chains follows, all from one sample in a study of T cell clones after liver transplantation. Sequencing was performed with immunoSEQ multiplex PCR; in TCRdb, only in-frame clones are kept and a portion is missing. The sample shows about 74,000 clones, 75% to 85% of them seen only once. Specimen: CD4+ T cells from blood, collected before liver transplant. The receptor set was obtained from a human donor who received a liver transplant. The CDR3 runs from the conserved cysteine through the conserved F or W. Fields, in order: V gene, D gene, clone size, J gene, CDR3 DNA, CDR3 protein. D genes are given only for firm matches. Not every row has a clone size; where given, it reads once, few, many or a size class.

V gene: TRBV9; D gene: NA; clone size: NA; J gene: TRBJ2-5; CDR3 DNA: TGTGCCAGCAGCGTAGGTGCGACGGACGGCCAAGAGACCCAGTACTTC; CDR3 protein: CASSVGATDGQETQYF
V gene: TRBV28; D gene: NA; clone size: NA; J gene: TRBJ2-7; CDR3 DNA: TGTGCCAGCAGTTTAATCGGCCCACAGAGCCTGATGTACTTC; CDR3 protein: CASSLIGPQSLMYF
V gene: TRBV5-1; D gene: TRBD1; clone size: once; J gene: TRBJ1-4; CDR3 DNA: TGCGCCAGCAGCTCCACCGGGACAGCTAATGAAAAACTGTTTTTT; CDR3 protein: CASSSTGTANEKLFF
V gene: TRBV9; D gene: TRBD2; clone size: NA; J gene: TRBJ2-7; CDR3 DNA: TGTGCCAGCAGCTTCCCCCGCCCTAGCGGGAGTGCCGGGGAGCAGTACTTC; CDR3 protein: CASSFPRPSGSAGEQYF
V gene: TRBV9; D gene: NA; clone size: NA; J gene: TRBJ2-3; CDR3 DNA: TGTGCCAGCAGCTATACCACAATCGGCACAGATACGCAGTATTTT; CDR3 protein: CASSYTTIGTDTQYF
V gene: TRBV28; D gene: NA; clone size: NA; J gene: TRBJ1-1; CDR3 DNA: TGTGCCAGCAGCGCCGGGACGGTTCTTGAAGCTTTCTTT; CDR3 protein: CASSAGTVLEAFF
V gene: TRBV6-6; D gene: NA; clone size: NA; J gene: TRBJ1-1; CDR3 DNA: TGTGCCAGCACCTCTTCCTGGTCGGGGAACACTGAAGCTTTCTTT; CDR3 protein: CASTSSWSGNTEAFF
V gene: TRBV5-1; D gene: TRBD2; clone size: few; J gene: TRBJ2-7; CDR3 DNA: TGCGCCAGCAGCTTGGCCCCGACTAGCTCCCGCGACGAGCAGTACTTC; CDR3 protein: CASSLAPTSSRDEQYF
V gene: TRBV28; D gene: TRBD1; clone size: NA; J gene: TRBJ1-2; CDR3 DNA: TGTGCCAGCAGTTTTCTTCCAGGGGGCTATGGCTACACCTTC; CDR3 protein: CASSFLPGGYGYTF
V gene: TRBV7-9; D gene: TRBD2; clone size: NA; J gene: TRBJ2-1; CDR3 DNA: TGTGCCAGCAGGGGTAGCGGGCTTCTTAATGAGCAGTTCTTC; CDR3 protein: CASRGSGLLNEQFF
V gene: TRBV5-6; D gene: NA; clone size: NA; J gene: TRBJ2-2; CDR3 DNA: TGTGCCAGCAGCCTCGGACGGTTAAAAGAGCTGTTTTTT; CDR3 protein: CASSLGRLKELFF
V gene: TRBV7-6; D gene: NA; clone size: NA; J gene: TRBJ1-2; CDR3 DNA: TGTGCCAGCAGCTTAGGGGCAGGGCCTTACTATGGCTACACCTTC; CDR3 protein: CASSLGAGPYYGYTF
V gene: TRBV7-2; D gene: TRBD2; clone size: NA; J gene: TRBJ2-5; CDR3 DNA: TGTGCCAGCAGCTTAGGAGTGGCGGGAGTGGGGGAGACCCAGTACTTC; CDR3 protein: CASSLGVAGVGETQYF
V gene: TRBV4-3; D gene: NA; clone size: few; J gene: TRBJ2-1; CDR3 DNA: TGCGCCAGCAGCCGCGGAATAGGCTCCTACAATGAGCAGTTCTTC; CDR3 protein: CASSRGIGSYNEQFF
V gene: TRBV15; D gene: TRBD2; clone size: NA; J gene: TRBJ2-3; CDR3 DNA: TGTGCCACCAGCCTAGCGGGAGGGACCACAGATACGCAGTATTTT; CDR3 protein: CATSLAGGTTDTQYF
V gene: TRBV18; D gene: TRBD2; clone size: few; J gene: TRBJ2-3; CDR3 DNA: TGTGCCAGCTCACCGGCGTTAGCGGGAGGCCGGGATACGCAGTATTTT; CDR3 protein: CASSPALAGGRDTQYF
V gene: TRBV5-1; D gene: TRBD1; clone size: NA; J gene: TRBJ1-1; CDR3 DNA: TGCGCCAGCAGCTTGGAAGGGACAGGGGTCACTGAAGCTTTCTTT; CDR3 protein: CASSLEGTGVTEAFF
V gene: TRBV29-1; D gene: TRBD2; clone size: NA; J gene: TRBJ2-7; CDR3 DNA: TGCAGCGTTGACGACCGGGGGGACGAGCAGTACTTC; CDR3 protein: CSVDDRGDEQYF
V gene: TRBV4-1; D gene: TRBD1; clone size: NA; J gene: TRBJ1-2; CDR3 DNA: TGCGCCAGCAGCCAAGCCTCCGGGACAGGGGGCTACACCTTC; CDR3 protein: CASSQASGTGGYTF
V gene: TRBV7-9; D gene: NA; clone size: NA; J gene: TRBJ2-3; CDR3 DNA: TGTGCCAGCAGCTTAGGCAGGGGCACAGATACGCAGTATTTT; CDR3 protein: CASSLGRGTDTQYF
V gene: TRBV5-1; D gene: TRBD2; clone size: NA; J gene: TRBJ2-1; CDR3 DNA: TGCGCCAGCAGCTCGGGAGGGGACCCTGAGCAGTTCTTC; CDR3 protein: CASSSGGDPEQFF
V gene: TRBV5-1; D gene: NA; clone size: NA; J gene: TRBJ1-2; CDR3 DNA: TGCGCCAGCAGCTTGGCTGGGGCGGGGGGCTACACCTTC; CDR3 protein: CASSLAGAGGYTF
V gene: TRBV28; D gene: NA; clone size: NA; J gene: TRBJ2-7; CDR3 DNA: TGTGCCAGCAGTTTTCCCGGCACCCACGAGCAGTACTTC; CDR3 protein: CASSFPGTHEQYF
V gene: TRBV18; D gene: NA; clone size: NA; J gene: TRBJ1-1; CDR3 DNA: TGTGCCAGCTCACCACGGGGATTTGGGGGAGACACTGAAGCTTTCTTT; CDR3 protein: CASSPRGFGGDTEAFF
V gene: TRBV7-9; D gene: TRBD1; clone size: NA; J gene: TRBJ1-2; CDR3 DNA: TGTGCCAGCAGCTCAGAGGACAGGGGCGAAGGCCTCTATGGCTACACCTTC; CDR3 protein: CASSSEDRGEGLYGYTF
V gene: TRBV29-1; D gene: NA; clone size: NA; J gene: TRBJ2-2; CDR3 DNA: TGCAGCGTCAGGGTAATTGCGAACACCGGGGAGCTGTTTTTT; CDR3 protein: CSVRVIANTGELFF
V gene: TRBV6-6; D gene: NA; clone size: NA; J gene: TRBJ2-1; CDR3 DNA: TGTGCCAGCAGAGAGAGTAGGTCCTACAATGAGCAGTTCTTC; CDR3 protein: CASRESRSYNEQFF
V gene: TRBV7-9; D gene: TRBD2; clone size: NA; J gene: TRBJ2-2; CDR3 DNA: TGTGCCAGCAGCAAGACTAGCGGGAGCACCGGGGAGCTGTTTTTT; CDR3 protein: CASSKTSGSTGELFF
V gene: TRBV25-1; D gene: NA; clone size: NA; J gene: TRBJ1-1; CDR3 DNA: TGTGCCAGCAGTGTAACAGGGATGAACACTGAAGCTTTCTTT; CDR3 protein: CASSVTGMNTEAFF
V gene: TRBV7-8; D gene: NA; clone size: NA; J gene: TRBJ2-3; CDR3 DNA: TGTGCCAGCAGCGGACTCAGGGTCGCAGAAGATACGCAGTATTTT; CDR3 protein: CASSGLRVAEDTQYF
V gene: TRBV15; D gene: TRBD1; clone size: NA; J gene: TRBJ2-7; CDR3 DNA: TGTGCCACCAGCAGAGCCGGACAGGGGAACTACGAGCAGTACTTC; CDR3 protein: CATSRAGQGNYEQYF
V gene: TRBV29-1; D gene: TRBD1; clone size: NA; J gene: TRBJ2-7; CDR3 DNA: TGCAGCGTTGGCTTGACAGGGGGCGAGCAGTACTTC; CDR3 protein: CSVGLTGGEQYF
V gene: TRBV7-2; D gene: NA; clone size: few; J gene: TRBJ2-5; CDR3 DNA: TGTGCCAGCAGCTTAAACAGGGAGGAGACCCAGTACTTC; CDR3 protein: CASSLNREETQYF
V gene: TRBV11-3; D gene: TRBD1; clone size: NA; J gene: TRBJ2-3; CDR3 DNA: TGTGCCAGCAGCCAACCCCCGGGACAGGGGGGCACAGATACGCAGTATTTT; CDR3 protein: CASSQPPGQGGTDTQYF
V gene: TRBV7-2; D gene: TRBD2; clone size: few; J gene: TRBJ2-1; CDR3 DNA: TGTGCCAGCAGACCTTTGACTAGCAGGAGCTCCTACAATGAGCAGTTCTTC; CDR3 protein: CASRPLTSRSSYNEQFF
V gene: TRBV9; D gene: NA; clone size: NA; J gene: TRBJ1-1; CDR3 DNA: TGTGCCAGCAGCCCTGCGACGGGTGCCACTGAAGCTTTCTTT; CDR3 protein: CASSPATGATEAFF
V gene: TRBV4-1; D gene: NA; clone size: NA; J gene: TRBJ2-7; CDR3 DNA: TGCGCCAGCAGCCAAGGTTTGGGGACACCTCCCTACGAGCAGTACTTC; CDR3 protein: CASSQGLGTPPYEQYF
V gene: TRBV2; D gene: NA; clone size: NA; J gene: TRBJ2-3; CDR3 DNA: TGTGCCAGCTCGAGCGGAGGCGGGATTCAGGGCACAGATACGCAGTATTTT; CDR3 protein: CASSSGGGIQGTDTQYF
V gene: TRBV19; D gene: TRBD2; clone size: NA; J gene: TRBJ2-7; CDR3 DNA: TGTGCCAGTAGTATACGGGCTAGCGGGAGGGCCGAGAGAAACGAGCAGTACTTC; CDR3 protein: CASSIRASGRAERNEQYF
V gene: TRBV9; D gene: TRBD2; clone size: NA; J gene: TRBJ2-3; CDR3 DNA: TGTGCCAGCAGCGTAGACGGGAGGGCCGCGACAGATACGCAGTATTTT; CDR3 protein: CASSVDGRAATDTQYF
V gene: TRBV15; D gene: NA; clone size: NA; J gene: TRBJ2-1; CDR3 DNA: TGTGCCACCAGCAGAGGCTCCAGCGGTCCTTCCTACAATGAGCAGTTCTTC; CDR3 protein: CATSRGSSGPSYNEQFF
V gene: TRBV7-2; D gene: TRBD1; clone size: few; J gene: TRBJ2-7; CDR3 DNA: TGTGCCAGCAGTCGGGACAGGCACTACGAGCAGTACTTC; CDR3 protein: CASSRDRHYEQYF
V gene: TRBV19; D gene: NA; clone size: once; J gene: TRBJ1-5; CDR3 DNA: TGTGCCAGTAGTCCCTGGATGGGTAGCAATCAGCCCCAGCATTTT; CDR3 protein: CASSPWMGSNQPQHF
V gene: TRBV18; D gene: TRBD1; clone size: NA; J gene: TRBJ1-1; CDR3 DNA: TGTGCCAGCTCACTTGGGACAGTAAACACTGAAGCTTTCTTT; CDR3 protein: CASSLGTVNTEAFF
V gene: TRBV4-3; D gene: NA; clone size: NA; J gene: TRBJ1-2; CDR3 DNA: TGCGCCAGCAGCCAGCTTTTGGCCTATGGCTACACCTTC; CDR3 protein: CASSQLLAYGYTF
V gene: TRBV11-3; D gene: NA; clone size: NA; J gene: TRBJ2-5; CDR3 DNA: TGTGCCAGCAGCTCCGGGACTCGGGAGACCCAGTACTTC; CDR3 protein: CASSSGTRETQYF
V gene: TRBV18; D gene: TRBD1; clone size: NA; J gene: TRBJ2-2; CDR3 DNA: TGTGCCAGCTCACCACGTCAAACAGGGGAAGGTACCGGGGAGCTGTTTTTT; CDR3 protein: CASSPRQTGEGTGELFF
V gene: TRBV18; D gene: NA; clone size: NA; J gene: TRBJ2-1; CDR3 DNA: TGTGCCAGCTCCCGTCGGGGGTTAGCGGACAATGAGCAGTTCTTC; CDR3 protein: CASSRRGLADNEQFF
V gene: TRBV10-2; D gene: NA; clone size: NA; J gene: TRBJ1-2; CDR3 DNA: TGCGCCAGCAGTGCCGGACCTCTCTATGGCTACACCTTC; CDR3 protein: CASSAGPLYGYTF